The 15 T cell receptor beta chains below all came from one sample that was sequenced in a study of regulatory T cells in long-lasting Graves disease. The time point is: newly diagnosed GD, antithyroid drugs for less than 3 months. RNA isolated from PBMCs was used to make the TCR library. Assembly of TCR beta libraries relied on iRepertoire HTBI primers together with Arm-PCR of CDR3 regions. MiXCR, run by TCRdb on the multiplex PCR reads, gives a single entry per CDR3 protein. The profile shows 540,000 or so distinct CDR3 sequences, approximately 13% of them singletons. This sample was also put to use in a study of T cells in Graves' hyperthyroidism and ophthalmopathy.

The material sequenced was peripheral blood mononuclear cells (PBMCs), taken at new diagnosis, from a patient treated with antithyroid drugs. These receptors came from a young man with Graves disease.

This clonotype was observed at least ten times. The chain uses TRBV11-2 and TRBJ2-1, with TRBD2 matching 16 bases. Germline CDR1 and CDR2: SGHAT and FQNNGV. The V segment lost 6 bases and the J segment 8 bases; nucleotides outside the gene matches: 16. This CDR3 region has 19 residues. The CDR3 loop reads CASSPYGTSGRAAVDEQFF. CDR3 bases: TGTGCCAGCAGTCCCTACGGGACTAGCGGGAGGGCCGCGGTGGATGAGCAGTTCTTC.

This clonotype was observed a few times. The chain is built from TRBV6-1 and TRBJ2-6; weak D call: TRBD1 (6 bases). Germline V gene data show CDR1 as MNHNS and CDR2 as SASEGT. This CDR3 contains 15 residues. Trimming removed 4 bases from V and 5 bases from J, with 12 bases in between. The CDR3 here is CASSASRGWANVLTF. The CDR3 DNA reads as TGTGCCAGCAGTGCCTCCAGGGGCTGGGCCAACGTCCTGACTTTC.

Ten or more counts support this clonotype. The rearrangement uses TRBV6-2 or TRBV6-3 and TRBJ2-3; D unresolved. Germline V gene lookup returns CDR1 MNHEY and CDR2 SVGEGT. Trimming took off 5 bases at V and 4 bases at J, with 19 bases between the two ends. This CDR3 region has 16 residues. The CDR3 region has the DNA TGTGCCAGCAGTGAGCCCTTGGGATTAACGGCAGATACGCAGTATTTT. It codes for CASSEPLGLTADTQYF.

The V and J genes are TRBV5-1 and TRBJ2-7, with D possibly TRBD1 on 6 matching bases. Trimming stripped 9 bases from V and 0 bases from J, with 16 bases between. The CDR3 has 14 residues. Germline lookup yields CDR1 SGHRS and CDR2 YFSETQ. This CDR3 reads CAIPETGRSYEQYF. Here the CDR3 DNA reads TGCGCCATTCCGGAGACAGGTCGCTCCTACGAGCAGTACTTC.

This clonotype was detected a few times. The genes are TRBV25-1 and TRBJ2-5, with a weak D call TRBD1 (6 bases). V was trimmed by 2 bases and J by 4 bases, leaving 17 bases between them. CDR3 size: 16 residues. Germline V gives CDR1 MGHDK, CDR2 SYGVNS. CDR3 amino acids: CASSEPSRGGRETQYF. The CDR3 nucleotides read TGTGCCAGCAGTGAACCTTCTCGAGGGGGAAGAGAGACCCAGTACTTC. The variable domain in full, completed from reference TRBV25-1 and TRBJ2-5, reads EADIYQTPRYLVIGTGKKITLECSQTMGHDKMYWYQQDPGMELHLIHYSYGVNSTEKGDLSSESTVSRIRTEHFPLTLESARPSHTSQYLCASSEPSRGGRETQYFGPGTRLLVL.

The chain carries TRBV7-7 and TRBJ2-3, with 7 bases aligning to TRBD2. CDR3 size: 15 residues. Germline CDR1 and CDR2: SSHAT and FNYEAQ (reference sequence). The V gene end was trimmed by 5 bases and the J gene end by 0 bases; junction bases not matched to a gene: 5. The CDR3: CASSHSSGSTDTQYF. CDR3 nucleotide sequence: TGTGCCAGCAGCCACTCTAGCGGAAGCACAGATACGCAGTATTTT. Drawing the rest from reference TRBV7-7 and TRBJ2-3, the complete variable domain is GAGVSQSPRYKVTKRGQDVTLRCDPISSHATLYWYQQALGQGPEFLTYFNYEAQPDKSGLPSDRFSAERPEGSISTLTIQRTEQRDSAMYRCASSHSSGSTDTQYFGPGTRLTVL.

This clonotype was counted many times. Written as DNA, the CDR3 is TGTGCCAGCACCAGCGGTGGGGCGGACAGCTCCTACGAGCAGTACTTC. Translation gives CASTSGGADSSYEQYF. The J gene is TRBJ2-7, the V gene TRBV6-1, with D perhaps matching TRBD1 (6 bases). Trimming shortened V by 7 bases and J by 0 bases, and 19 bases separated the two germline ends. This CDR3 has 16 residues. Per the germline V gene, CDR1 is MNHNS and CDR2 is SASEGT.

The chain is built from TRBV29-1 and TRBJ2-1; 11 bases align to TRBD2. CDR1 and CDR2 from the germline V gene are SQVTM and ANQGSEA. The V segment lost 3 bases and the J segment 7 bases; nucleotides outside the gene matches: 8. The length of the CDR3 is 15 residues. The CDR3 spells CSVDEEASGRNEQFF. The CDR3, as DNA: TGCAGCGTTGATGAGGAGGCTAGCGGGAGGAATGAGCAGTTCTTC.

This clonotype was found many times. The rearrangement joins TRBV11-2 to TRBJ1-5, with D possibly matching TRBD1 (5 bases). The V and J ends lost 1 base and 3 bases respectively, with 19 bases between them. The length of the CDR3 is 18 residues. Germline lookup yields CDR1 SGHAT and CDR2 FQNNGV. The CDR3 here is CASSLGGDSYPSNQPQHF. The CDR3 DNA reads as TGTGCCAGCAGCTTAGGGGGAGACAGCTACCCCTCCAATCAGCCCCAGCATTTT.

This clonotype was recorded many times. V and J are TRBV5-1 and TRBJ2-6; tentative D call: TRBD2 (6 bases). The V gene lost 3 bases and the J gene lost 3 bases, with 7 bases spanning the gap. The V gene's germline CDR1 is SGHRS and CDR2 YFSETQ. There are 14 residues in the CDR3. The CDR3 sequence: CASSWGDGANVLTF. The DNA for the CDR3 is TGCGCCAGCAGCTGGGGGGATGGGGCCAACGTCCTGACTTTC. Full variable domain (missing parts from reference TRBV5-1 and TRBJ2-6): KAGVTQTPRYLIKTRGQQVTLSCSPISGHRSVSWYQQTPGQGLQFLFEYFSETQRNKGNFPGRFSGRQFSNSRSEMNVSTLELGDSALYLCASSWGDGANVLTFGAGSRLTVL.

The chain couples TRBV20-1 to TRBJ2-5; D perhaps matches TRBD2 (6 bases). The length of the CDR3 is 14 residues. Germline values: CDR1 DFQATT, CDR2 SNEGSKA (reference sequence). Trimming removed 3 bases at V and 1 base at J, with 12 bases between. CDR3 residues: CSARGGSPQETQYF. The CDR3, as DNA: TGCAGTGCTAGGGGAGGTAGCCCCCAAGAGACCCAGTACTTC.

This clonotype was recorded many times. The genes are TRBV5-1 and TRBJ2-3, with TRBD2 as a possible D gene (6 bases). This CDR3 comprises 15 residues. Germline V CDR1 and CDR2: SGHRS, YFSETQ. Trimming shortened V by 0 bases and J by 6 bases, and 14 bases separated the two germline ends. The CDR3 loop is CASSLAGVLADTQYF. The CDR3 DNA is TGCGCCAGCAGCTTGGCGGGAGTTTTAGCGGATACGCAGTATTTT. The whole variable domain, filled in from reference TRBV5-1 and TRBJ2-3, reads KAGVTQTPRYLIKTRGQQVTLSCSPISGHRSVSWYQQTPGQGLQFLFEYFSETQRNKGNFPGRFSGRQFSNSRSEMNVSTLELGDSALYLCASSLAGVLADTQYFGPGTRLTVL.

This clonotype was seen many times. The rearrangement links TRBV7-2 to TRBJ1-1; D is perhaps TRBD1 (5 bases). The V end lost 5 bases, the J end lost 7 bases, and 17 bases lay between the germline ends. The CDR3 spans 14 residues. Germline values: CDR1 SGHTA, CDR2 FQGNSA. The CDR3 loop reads CASSQGPLMDEAFF. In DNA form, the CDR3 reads TGTGCCAGCAGCCAGGGACCGCTGATGGATGAAGCTTTCTTT.

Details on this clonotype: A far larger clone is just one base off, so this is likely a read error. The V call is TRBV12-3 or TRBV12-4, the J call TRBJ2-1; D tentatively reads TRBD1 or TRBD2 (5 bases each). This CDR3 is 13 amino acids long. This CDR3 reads CASSLGWGSEQFF. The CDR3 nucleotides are TGTGCCAGCAGCTTAGGGTGGGGGAGTGAGCAGTTCTTC.

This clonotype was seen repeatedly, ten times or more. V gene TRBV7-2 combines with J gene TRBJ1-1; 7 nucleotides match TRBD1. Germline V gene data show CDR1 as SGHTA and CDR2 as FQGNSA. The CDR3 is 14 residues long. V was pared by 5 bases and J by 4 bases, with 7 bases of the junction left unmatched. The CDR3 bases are TGTGCCAGCAGCCATGACCCAGGGGGCACTGAAGCTTTCTTT. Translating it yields CASSHDPGGTEAFF.